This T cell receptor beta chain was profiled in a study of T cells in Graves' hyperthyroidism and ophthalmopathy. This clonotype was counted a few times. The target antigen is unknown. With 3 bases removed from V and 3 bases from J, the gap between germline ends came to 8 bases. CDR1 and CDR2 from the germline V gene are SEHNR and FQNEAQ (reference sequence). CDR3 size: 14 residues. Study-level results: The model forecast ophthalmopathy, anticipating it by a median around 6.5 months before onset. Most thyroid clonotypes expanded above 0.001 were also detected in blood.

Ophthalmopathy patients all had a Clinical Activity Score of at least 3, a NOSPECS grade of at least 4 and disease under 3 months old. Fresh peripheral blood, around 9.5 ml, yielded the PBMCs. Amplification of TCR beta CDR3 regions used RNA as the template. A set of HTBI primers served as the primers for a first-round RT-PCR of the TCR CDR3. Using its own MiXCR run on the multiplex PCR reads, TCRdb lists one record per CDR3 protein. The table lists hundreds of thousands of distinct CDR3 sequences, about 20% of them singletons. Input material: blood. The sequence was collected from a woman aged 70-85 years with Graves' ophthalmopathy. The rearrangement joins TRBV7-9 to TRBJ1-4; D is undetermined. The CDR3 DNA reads TGTGCCAGCAGCTTCTCTATTGCTAATGAAAAACTGTTTTTT. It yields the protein CASSFSIANEKLFF.